This T cell receptor (beta chain) was identified during a study of blood T cell repertoires in COVID-19. Whole-study context: COVID-19 samples collected from the United States, Italy and Spain covered acute and convalescent phases. Sample material is recorded as cDNA or gDNA derived from T cells, B-cell-depleted T cells, or PBMCs.

Per the authors' pipeline: Nucleated cell counts were estimated from reference gene primer amplification. Profiled with immunoSEQ multiplex PCR; TCRdb holds only in-frame clones, not every one. D and trimming were read from the DNA, whereas the V and J calls and clone size are those reported in that table. The profile covers fewer than 300,000 clones, with 85% to 90% appearing a single time and 13% taken by the ten largest. CDR3 size: 14 residues. V lost 1 base and J 7 bases, leaving 14 bases between the germline ends. CDR1 is WSHSY and CDR2 is SAAADI in the germline V gene. The V and J genes are TRBV10-2 and TRBJ2-7; D gene unclear. Sequenced sample: peripheral blood. The clonotype comes from a human donor in a cohort sampled during active COVID-19. The CDR3 sequence: CASSEFLALQEQYF. CDR3 bases: TGCGCCAGCAGTGAGTTTCTTGCACTCCAAGAGCAGTACTTC.